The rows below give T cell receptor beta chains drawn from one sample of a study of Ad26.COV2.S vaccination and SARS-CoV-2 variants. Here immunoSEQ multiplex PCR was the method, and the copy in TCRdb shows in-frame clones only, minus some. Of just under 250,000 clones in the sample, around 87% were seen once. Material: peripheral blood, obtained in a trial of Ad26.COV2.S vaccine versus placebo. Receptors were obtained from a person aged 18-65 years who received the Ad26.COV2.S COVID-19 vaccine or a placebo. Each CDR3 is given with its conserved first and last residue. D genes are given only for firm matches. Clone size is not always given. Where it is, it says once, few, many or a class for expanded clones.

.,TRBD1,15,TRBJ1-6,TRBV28,CASSNWGQGNSPLHF,TGTGCCAGCAGTAACTGGGGACAGGGGAATTCACCCCTCCACTTT
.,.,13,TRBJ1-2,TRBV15,CATSLGGRQGYTF,TGTGCCACCAGCCTCGGGGGCCGCCAGGGCTACACCTTC
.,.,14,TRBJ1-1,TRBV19,CASSTGLTNTEAFF,TGTGCCAGTAGTACGGGACTCACTAACACTGAAGCTTTCTTT
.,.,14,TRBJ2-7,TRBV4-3,CASSQDKGPYEQYF,TGCGCCAGCAGCCAAGATAAGGGACCCTACGAGCAGTACTTC
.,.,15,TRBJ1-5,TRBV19,CASSIFPDKDQPQHF,TGTGCCAGTAGTATTTTCCCGGACAAGGATCAGCCCCAGCATTTT
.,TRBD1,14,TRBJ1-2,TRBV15,CATSAGQGRGGYTF,TGTGCCACCAGCGCCGGACAGGGGAGAGGCGGCTACACCTTC
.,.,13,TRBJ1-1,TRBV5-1,CASSLEGWGDTQF,TGCGCCAGCAGCTTGGAAGGGTGGGGAGATACTCAATTT
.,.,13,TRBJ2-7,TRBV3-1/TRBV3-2,CASSQGLGYEQYF,TGTGCCAGCAGCCAAGGTCTGGGCTACGAGCAGTACTTC
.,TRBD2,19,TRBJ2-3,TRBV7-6,CASSLLAGDEVTSTDTQYF,TGTGCCAGCAGCTTGTTGGCGGGGGACGAAGTTACTAGCACAGATACGCAGTATTTT
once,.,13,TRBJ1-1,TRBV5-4,CASSPDGNTEAFF,TGTGCCAGCAGCCCTGACGGGAACACTGAAGCTTTCTTT
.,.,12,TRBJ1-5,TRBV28,CASSFSNQPQHF,TGTGCCAGCAGTTTTAGCAATCAGCCCCAGCATTTT
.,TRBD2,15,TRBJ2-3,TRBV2,CASSGLAERGDTQYF,TGTGCCAGCAGTGGACTAGCGGAGAGGGGAGATACGCAGTATTTT
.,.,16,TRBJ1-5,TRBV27,CASSLSSGGANQPQHF,TGTGCCAGCAGTTTATCGTCCGGGGGGGCTAATCAGCCCCAGCATTTT
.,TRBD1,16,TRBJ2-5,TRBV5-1,CASSPWTGGAEETQYF,TGCGCCAGCAGCCCTTGGACAGGGGGCGCCGAGGAGACCCAGTACTTC
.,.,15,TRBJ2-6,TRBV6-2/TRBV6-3,CASSQPGSGANVLTF,TGTGCCAGCAGCCAACCAGGCTCTGGGGCCAACGTCCTGACTTTC
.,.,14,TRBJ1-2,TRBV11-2,CASSLDGHGYGYTF,TGTGCCAGCAGCTTAGATGGACACGGCTATGGCTACACCTTC
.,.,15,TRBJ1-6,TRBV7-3,CASSWDGRGNSPLHF,TGTGCCAGCAGCTGGGACGGCAGGGGCAATTCACCCCTCCACTTT
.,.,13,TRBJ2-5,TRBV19,CASSARGVETQYF,TGTGCCAGTAGCGCCCGGGGAGTAGAGACCCAGTACTTC
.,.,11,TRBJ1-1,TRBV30,CAWSLATEAFF,TGTGCCTGGAGCTTAGCTACTGAAGCTTTCTTT
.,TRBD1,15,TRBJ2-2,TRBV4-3,CASGGQGPYTGELFF,TGCGCCAGCGGGGGACAGGGGCCATACACCGGGGAGCTGTTTTTT
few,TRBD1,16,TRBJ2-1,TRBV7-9,CASSLGIRQGGNEQFF,TGTGCCAGCAGCTTAGGAATCCGACAGGGTGGGAATGAGCAGTTCTTC
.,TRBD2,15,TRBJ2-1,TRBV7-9,CASSLRLAGEGEQFF,TGTGCCAGCAGCTTACGACTAGCGGGAGAAGGTGAGCAGTTCTTC
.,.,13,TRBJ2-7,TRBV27,CASSLTVRYEQYF,TGTGCCAGCAGTTTAACAGTCCGCTACGAGCAGTACTTC
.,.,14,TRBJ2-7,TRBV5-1,CASSPDTTSYEQYF,TGCGCCAGCAGCCCGGACACCACCTCCTACGAGCAGTACTTC
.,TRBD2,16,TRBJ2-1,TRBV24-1,CATSEPGLAGGREQFF,TGTGCCACCAGTGAGCCGGGACTAGCGGGGGGGCGGGAGCAGTTCTTC
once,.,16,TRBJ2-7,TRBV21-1,CASSKRGGNDAYEQYF,TGTGCCAGCAGCAAAAGAGGCGGGAACGACGCCTACGAGCAGTACTTC
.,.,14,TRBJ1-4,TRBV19,CASSISGASEKLFF,TGTGCCAGTAGTATATCGGGGGCCAGTGAAAAACTGTTTTTT
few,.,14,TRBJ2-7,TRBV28,CASSRADRRYEQYF,TGTGCCAGCAGTAGAGCAGACAGGCGCTACGAGCAGTACTTC
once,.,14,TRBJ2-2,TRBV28,CAGGSRTLTGELFF,TGTGCCGGAGGGTCCCGGACCCTAACCGGGGAGCTGTTTTTT
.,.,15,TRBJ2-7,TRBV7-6,CASSLDQGSINEQYF,TGTGCCAGCAGCTTAGATCAAGGGTCCATTAACGAGCAGTACTTC
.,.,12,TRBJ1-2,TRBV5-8,CASRRSNYGYTF,TGTGCCAGCAGACGGTCTAACTATGGCTACACCTTC
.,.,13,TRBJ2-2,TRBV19,CASKERNTGELFF,TGTGCCAGTAAGGAGCGGAACACCGGGGAGCTGTTTTTT
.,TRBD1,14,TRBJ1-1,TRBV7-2,CASSLGRGLGEAFF,TGTGCCAGCAGCTTAGGGAGGGGGCTTGGTGAAGCTTTCTTT
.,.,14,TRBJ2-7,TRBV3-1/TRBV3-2,CASSQGGSRGEQYF,TGTGCCAGCAGCCAAGGTGGGTCCCGGGGCGAGCAGTACTTC
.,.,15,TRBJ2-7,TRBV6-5,CASTHEGGASYEQYF,TGTGCCAGCACCCACGAGGGGGGGGCCTCCTACGAGCAGTACTTC
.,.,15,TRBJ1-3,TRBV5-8,CASSLEGGSGNTIYF,TGTGCCAGCAGCTTAGAAGGGGGCTCTGGAAACACCATATATTTT